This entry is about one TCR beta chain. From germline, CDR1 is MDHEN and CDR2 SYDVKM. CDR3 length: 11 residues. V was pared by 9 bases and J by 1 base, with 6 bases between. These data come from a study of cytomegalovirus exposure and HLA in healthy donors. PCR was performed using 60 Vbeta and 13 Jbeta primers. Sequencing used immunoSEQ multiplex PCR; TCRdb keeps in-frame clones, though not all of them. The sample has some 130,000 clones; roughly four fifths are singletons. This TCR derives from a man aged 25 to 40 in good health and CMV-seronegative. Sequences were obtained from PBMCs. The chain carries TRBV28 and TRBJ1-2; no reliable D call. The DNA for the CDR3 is TGTGCCAGTGTCGGTAACTATGGCTACACCTTC. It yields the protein CASVGNYGYTF.